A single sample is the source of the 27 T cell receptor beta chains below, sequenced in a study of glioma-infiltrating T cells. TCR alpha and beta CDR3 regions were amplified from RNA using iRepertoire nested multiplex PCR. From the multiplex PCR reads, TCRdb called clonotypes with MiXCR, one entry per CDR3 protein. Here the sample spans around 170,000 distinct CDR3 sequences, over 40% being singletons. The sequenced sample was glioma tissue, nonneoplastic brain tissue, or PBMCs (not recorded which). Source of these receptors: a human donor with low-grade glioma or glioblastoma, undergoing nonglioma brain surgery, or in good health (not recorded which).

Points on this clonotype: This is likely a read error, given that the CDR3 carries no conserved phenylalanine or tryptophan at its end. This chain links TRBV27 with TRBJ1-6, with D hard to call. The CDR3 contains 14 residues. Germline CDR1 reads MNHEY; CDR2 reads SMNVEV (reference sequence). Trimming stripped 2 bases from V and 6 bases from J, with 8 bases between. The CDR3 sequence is CASSLDRANSPLHL. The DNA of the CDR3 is TGTGCCAGCAGTTTAGACCGGGCTAATTCACCCCTCCACCTT.

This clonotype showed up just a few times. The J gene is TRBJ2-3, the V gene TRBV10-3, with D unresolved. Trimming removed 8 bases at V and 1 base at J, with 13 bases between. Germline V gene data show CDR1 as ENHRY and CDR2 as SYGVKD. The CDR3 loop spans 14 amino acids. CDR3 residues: CAIRTATGTDTQYF. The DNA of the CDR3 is TGTGCCATCCGAACTGCAACCGGCACAGATACGCAGTATTTT.

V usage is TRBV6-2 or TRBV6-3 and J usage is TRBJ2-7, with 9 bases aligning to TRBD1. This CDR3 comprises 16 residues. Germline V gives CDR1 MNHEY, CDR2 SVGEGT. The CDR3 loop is CVSSSPAGTGRFEQYF. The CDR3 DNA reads TGTGTTAGCAGTTCCCCGGCCGGGACAGGGAGGTTCGAGCAGTACTTC.

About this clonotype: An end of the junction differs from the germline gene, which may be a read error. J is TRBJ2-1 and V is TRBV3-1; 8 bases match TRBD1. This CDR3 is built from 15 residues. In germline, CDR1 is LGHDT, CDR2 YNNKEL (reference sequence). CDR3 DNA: TGCGCCAGCAGACCAGGACAGGGAGTCCACAATGAGCAGTTCTTC. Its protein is CASRPGQGVHNEQFF.

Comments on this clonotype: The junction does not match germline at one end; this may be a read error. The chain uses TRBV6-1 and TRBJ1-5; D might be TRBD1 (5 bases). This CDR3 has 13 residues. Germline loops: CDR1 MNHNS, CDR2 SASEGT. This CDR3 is CASVDRRNQTQHF. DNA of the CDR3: TGTGCCAGCGTTGACAGAAGAAATCAGACCCAGCATTTT.

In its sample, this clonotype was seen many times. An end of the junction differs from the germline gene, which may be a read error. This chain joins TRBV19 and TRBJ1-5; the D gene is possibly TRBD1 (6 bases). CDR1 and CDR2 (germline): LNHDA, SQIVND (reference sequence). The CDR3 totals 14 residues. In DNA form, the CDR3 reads TGTGCCAGCAGTATTGGGGGCTCCAATCAGCCCCAGCATTTT. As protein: CASSIGGSNQPQHF.

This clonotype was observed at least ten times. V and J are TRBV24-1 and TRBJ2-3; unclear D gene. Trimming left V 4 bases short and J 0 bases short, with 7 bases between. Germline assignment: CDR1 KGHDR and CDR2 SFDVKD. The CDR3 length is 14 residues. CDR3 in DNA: TGTGCCACCAGTGAAGGATCTAGCACAGATACGCAGTATTTT. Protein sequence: CATSEGSSTDTQYF.

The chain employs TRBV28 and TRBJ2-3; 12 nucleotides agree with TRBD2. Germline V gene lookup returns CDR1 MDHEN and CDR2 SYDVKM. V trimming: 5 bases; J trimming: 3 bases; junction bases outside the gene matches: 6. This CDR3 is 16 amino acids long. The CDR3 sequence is CASSRASGRGTDTQYF. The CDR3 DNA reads TGTGCCAGCAGTAGAGCTAGCGGGAGGGGGACAGATACGCAGTATTTT.

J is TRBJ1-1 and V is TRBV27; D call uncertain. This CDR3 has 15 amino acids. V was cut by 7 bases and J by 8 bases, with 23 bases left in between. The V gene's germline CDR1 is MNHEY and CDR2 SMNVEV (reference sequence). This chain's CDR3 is CASTSLFMGGCEAFF. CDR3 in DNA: TGTGCCAGCACTTCCCTTTTTATGGGCGGCTGCGAAGCTTTCTTT.

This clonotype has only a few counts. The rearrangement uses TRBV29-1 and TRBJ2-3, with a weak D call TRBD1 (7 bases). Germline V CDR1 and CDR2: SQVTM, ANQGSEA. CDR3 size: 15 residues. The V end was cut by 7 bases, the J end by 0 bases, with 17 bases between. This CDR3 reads CSAGVRGQSTDTQYF. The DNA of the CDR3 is TGCAGCGCGGGGGTAAGGGGGCAAAGCACAGATACGCAGTATTTT.

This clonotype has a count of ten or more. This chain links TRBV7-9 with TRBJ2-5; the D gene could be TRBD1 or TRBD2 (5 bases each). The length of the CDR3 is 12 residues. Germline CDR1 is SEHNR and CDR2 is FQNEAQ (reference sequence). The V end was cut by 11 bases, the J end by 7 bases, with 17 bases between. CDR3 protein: CAGGRGVGTQYF. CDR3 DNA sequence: TGTGCCGGGGGACGAGGGGTGGGGACCCAGTACTTC.

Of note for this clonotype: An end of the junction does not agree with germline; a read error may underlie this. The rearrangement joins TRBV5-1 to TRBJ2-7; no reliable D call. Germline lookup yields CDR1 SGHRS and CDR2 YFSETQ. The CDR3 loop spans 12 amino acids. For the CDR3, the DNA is TGCGCCGGCAGTTTACCCACCTACGAGCAGTACTTC. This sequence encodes CAGSLPTYEQYF.

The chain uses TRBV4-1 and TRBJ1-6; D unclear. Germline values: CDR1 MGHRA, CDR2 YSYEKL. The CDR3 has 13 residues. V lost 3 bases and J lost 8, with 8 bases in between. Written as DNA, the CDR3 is TGCGCCAGCAGCCACGGACCTGATTCACCCCTCCACTTT. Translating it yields CASSHGPDSPLHF.

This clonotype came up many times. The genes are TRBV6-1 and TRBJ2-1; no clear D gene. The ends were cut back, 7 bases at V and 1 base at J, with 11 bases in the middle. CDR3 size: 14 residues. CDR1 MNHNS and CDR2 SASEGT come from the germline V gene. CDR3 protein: CASKGSPSYNEQFF. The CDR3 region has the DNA TGTGCCAGCAAGGGCAGCCCATCCTACAATGAGCAGTTCTTC.

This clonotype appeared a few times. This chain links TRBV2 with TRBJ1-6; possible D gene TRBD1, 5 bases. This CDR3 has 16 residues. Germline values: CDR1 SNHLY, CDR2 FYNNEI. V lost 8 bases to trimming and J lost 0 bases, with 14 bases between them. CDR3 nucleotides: TGTGCCAGCTCTAGAGGGACGGTCTCCTATAATTCACCCCTCCACTTT. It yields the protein CASSRGTVSYNSPLHF.

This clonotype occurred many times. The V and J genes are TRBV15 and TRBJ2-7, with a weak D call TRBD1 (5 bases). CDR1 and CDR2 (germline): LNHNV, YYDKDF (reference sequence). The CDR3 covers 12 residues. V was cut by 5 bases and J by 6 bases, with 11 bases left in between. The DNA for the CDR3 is TGTGCCACCAGCCGAGGACATATCGAGCAGTACTTC. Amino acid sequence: CATSRGHIEQYF.

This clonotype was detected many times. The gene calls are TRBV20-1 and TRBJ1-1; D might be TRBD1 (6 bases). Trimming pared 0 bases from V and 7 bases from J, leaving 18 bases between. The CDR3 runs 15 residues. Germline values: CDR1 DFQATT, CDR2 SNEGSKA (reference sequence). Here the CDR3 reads CSARDGGLRSSEAFF. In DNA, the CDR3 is TGCAGTGCTAGAGACGGGGGCCTAAGGTCTAGTGAAGCTTTCTTT.

The CDR3 reads CAWSVNRENSPLHF. Here the CDR3 DNA reads TGTGCCTGGAGTGTCAACAGGGAGAATTCACCCCTCCACTTT. The chain links TRBV30 to TRBJ1-6, with a weak D call TRBD1 (6 bases). The CDR3 runs to 14 residues. The germline V gene encodes CDR1 GTSNPN and CDR2 SVGIG (reference sequence). V dropped 0 bases and J dropped 7 bases, with 10 bases sitting between them.

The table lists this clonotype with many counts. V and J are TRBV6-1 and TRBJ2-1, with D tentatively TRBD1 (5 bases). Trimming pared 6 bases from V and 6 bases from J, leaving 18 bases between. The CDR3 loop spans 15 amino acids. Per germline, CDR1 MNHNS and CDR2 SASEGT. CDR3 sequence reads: CASSPLGVDGNEQFF. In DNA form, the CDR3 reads TGTGCCAGCAGCCCTCTAGGGGTAGACGGCAATGAGCAGTTCTTC.

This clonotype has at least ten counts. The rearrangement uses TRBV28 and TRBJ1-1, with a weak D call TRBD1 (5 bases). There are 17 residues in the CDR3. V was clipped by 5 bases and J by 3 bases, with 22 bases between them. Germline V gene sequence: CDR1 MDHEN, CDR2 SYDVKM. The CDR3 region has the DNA TGTGCCAGCAGTCCACAAGGACACGAGCAGCGGCACACTGAAGCTTTCTTT. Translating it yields CASSPQGHEQRHTEAFF. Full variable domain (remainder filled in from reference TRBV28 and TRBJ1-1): DVKVTQSSRYLVKRTGEKVFLECVQDMDHENMFWYRQDPGLGLRLIYFSYDVKMKEKGDIPEGYSVSREKKERFSLILESASTNQTSMYLCASSPQGHEQRHTEAFFGQGTRLTVV.

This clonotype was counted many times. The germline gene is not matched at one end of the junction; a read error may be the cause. For the CDR3, the DNA is TGCAGTGCTAGGTCGCCCGGAGGGCCTGTGAGGGCCACACTGGAGTTC. Amino acids: CSARSPGGPVRATLEF. The chain is built from TRBV20-1 and TRBJ2-7; a weak D match, TRBD2 (6 bases). This CDR3 spans 16 amino acids. Per germline, CDR1 DFQATT and CDR2 SNEGSKA (reference sequence).

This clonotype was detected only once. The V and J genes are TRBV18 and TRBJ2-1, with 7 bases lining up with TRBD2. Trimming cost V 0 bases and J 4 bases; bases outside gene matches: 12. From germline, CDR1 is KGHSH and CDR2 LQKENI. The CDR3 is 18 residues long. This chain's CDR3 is CASSPPRGGGSGYNEQFF. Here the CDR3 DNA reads TGTGCCAGCTCACCACCGAGGGGTGGCGGGAGTGGGTACAATGAGCAGTTCTTC.

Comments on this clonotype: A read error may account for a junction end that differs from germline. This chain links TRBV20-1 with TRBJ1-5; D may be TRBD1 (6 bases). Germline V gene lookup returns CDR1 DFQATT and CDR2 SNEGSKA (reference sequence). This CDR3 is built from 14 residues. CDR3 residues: CSARDPGGNQAQHF. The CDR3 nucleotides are TGCAGTGCTAGAGATCCCGGGGGCAATCAGGCCCAGCATTTT.

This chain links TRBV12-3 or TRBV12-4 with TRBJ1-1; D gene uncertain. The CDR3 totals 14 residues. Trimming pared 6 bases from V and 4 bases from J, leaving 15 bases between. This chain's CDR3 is CASSRTEGSTEAFF. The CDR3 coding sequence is TGTGCCAGCAGCCGGACGGAGGGTAGCACTGAAGCTTTCTTT.

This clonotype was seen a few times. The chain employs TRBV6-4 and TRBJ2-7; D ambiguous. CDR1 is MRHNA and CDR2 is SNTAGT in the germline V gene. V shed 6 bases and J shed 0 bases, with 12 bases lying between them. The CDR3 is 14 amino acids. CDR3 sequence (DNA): TGTGCCAGCAGCCGCGACTCGAGCTCCTACGAGCAGTACTTC. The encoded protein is CASSRDSSSYEQYF.

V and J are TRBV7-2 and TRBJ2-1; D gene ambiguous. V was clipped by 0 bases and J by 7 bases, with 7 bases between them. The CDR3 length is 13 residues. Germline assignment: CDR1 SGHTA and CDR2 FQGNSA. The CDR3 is CASSLAILNEQFF. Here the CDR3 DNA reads TGTGCCAGCAGCTTAGCGATTTTGAATGAGCAGTTCTTC.

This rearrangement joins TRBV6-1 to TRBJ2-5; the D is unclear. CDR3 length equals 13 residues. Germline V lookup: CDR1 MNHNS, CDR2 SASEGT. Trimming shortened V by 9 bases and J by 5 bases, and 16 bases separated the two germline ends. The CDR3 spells CASTFRVGETQYF. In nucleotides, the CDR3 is TGTGCCAGTACTTTCCGAGTTGGCGAGACCCAGTACTTC.